This T cell receptor beta chain was sequenced in a study of CD8+ T cells in alopecia areata. The CDR3 sequence is 13 residues long. Germline V gene data show CDR1 as SNHLY and CDR2 as FYNNEI. V dropped 1 base and J dropped 3 bases, with 3 bases sitting between them. Extracted RNA was reverse transcribed into cDNA, the sequencing template. Profiled with immunoSEQ multiplex PCR; TCRdb holds only in-frame clones, not every one. The sample contains around 82,000 clones, roughly half of which appear only once. The origin of this receptor is a human donor with alopecia areata. The rearrangement links TRBV2 to TRBJ2-2, with D uncertain. The sequenced material came from NKG2D-high CD8+ T cells sorted from blood. The CDR3 coding sequence is TGTGCCAGCAGTGAAGAAGACACCGGGGAGCTGTTTTTT. Encoded protein: CASSEEDTGELFF.